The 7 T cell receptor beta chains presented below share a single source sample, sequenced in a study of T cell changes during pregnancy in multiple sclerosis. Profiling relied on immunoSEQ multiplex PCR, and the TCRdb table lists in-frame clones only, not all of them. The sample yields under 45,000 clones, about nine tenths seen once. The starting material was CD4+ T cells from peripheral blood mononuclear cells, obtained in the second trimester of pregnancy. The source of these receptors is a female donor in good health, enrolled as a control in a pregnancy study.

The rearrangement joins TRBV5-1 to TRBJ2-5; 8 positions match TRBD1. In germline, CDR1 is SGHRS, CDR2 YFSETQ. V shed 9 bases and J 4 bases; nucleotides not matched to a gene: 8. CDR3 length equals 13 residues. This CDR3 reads CATKTGVAETQYF. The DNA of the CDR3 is TGCGCCACAAAGACAGGGGTCGCAGAGACCCAGTACTTC.

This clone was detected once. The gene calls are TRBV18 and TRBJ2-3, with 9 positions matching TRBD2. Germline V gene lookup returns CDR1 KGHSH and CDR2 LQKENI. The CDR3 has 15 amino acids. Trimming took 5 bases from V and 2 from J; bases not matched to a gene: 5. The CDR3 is CASSALAGTTDTQYF. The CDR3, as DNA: TGTGCCAGCTCAGCCCTAGCGGGAACCACAGATACGCAGTATTTT.

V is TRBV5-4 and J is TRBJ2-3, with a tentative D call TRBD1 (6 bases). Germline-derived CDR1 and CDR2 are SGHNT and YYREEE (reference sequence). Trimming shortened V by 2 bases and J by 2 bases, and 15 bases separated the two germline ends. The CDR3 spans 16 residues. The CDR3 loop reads CASSLFIQGNTDTQYF. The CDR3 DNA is TGTGCCAGCAGCTTATTCATCCAGGGGAACACAGATACGCAGTATTTT. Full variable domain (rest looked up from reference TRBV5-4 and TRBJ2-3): ETGVTQSPTHLIKTRGQQVTLRCSSQSGHNTVSWYQQALGQGPQFIFQYYREEENGRGNFPPRFSGLQFPNYSSELNVNALELDDSALYLCASSLFIQGNTDTQYFGPGTRLTVL.

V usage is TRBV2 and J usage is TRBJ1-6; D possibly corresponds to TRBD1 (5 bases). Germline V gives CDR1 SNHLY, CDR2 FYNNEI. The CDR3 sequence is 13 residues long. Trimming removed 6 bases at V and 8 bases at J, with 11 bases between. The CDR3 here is CASSAKGDSPLHF. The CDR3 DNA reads TGTGCCAGCAGCGCGAAAGGGGATTCACCCCTCCACTTT. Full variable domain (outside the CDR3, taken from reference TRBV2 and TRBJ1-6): EPEVTQTPSHQVTQMGQEVILRCVPISNHLYFYWYRQILGQKVEFLVSFYNNEISEKSEIFDDQFSVERPDGSNFTLKIRSTKLEDSAMYFCASSAKGDSPLHFGNGTRLTVT.

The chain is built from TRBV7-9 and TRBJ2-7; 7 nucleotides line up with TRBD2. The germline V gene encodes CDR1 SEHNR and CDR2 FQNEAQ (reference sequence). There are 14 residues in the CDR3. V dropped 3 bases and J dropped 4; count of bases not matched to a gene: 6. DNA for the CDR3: TGTGCCAGCAGCTTCAGGGAGGGGATATACGAGCAGTACTTC. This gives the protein CASSFREGIYEQYF.

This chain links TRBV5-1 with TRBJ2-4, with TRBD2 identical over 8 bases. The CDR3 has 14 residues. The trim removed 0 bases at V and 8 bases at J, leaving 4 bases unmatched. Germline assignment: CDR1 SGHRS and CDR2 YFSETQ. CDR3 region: CASSLEGLEDIQYF. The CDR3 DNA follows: TGCGCCAGCAGCTTGGAGGGACTAGAAGACATTCAGTACTTC. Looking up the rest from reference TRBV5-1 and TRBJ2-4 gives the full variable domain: KAGVTQTPRYLIKTRGQQVTLSCSPISGHRSVSWYQQTPGQGLQFLFEYFSETQRNKGNFPGRFSGRQFSNSRSEMNVSTLELGDSALYLCASSLEGLEDIQYFGAGTRLSVL.

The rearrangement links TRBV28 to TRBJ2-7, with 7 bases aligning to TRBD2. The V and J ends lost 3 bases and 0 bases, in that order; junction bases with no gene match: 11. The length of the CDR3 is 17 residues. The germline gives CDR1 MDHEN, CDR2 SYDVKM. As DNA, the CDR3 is TGTGCCAGCAGTTTCAATTCGCTAGCGGAAAACTCCTACGAGCAGTACTTC. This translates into CASSFNSLAENSYEQYF.